The present T cell receptor beta chain was sequenced within a study of T-cell memory formation after mild COVID-19. Whole-study context: Each donor largely had its own TCR clusters.

TCRdb itself ran the 5' RACE reads through MiXCR, one entry per CDR3 protein. The table shows over 300,000 distinct CDR3 sequences, with 20% to 25% occurring only once. This CDR3 has 16 amino acids. With V trimmed by 6 bases and J by 5 bases, 15 bases remained unmatched. Germline V lookup: CDR1 SNHLY, CDR2 FYNNEI. The source of this sequence is a young man who had mild COVID-19 (a few samples of this study predate the infection). Cell type and time point are not known. The chain combines TRBV2 with TRBJ2-7, with 8 bases matching TRBD2. The sequenced material came from PBMCs or a T cell subset sorted from them (not recorded which). For the CDR3, the DNA is TGTGCCAGCAGGGGATCCCTCCGGGGGGGAAAAAACGAGCAGTACGTC. This encodes CASRGSLRGGKNEQYV.